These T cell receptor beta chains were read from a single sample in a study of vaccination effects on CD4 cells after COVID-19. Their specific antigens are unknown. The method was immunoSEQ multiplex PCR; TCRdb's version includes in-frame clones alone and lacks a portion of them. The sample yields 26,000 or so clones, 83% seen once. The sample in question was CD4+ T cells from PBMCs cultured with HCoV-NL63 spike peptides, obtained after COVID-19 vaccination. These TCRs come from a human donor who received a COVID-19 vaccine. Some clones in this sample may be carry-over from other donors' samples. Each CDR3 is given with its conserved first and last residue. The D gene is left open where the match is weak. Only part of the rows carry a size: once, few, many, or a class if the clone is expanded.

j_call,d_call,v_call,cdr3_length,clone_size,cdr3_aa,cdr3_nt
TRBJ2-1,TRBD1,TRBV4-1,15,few,CASSQTGQGIGEQFF,TGCGCCAGCAGCCAAACGGGACAGGGTATCGGCGAGCAGTTCTTC
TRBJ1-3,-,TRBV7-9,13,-,CASSFSTGNTIYF,TGTGCCAGCAGCTTCTCAACTGGAAACACCATATATTTT
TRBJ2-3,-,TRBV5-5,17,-,CASSLALAGTSTDTQYF,TGTGCCAGCAGCCTGGCTCTTGCGGGAACAAGCACAGATACGCAGTATTTT
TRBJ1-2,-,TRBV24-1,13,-,CATSDGGRLGYTF,TGTGCCACCAGTGATGGGGGGCGCCTTGGCTACACCTTC
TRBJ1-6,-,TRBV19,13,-,CASSIGNHSPLHF,TGTGCCAGTAGTATAGGAAATCATTCACCCCTCCACTTT
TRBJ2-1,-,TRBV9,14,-,CASSEKGTYNEQFF,TGTGCCAGCAGCGAAAAGGGTACCTACAATGAGCAGTTCTTC
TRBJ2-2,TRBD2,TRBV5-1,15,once,CASNAGTSYTGELFF,TGCGCCAGCAACGCCGGGACTAGCTACACCGGGGAGCTGTTTTTT
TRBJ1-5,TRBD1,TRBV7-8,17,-,CASSLRTGGDSNQPQHF,TGTGCCAGCAGCTTAAGGACAGGGGGGGATAGCAATCAGCCCCAGCATTTT
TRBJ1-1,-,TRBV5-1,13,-,CASSLEQATEAFF,TGCGCCAGCAGCTTGGAACAGGCCACTGAAGCTTTCTTT
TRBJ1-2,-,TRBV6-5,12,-,CASSSRVSGYTF,TGTGCCAGCAGTTCCCGGGTTTCGGGCTACACCTTC
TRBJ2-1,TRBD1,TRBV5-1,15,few,CASSVPGTGVLEQFF,TGCGCCAGCAGCGTCCCCGGGACAGGGGTCCTTGAGCAGTTCTTC
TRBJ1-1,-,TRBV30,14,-,CAWSDRGRVTEAFF,TGTGCCTGGAGTGACCGCGGACGGGTCACTGAAGCTTTCTTT
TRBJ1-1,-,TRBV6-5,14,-,CASSSGIFNTEAFF,TGTGCCAGCAGCTCAGGGATTTTCAACACTGAAGCTTTCTTT
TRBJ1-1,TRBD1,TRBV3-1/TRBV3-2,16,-,CASSQVLTGAKTEAFF,TGTGCCAGCAGCCAAGTCCTGACAGGGGCGAAGACTGAAGCTTTCTTT
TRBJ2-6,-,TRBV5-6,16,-,CASSLDLGSGANVLTF,TGTGCCAGCAGCTTGGATCTCGGGTCTGGGGCCAACGTCCTGACTTTC
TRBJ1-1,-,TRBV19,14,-,CASIPWGLKTEAFF,TGTGCCAGTATCCCTTGGGGTCTGAAAACTGAAGCTTTCTTT
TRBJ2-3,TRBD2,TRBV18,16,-,CASSLTSGGTTDTQYF,TGTGCCAGCTCCCTGACTAGCGGGGGGACCACAGATACGCAGTATTTT
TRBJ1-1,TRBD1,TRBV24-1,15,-,CATGTPGQGARGAFF,TGTGCCACCGGCACACCGGGACAGGGGGCCCGTGGAGCTTTCTTT
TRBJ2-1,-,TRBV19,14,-,CASSIGVEVNEQFF,TGTGCCAGTAGTATCGGCGTGGAGGTCAATGAGCAGTTCTTC
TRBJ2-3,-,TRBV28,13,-,CASTPGGTDTQYF,TGTGCCAGCACCCCAGGGGGCACAGATACGCAGTATTTT
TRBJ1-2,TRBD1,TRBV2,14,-,CASSSVQGVYGYTF,TGTGCCAGCAGTTCGGTCCAGGGGGTCTATGGCTACACCTTC
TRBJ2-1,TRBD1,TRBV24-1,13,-,CATSDGDREEQFF,TGTGCCACCAGTGATGGGGACAGGGAGGAGCAGTTCTTC
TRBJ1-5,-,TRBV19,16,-,CASSTPRAGAHQPQHF,TGTGCCAGTAGTACTCCTCGGGCAGGGGCGCATCAGCCCCAGCATTTT
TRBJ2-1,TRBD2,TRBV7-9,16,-,CASTELAASSYNEQFF,TGTGCCAGCACCGAACTAGCGGCCAGCTCCTACAATGAGCAGTTCTTC
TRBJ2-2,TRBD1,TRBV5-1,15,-,CASSSGTGEAGELFF,TGCGCCAGCAGCAGCGGGACAGGGGAGGCGGGGGAGCTGTTTTTT
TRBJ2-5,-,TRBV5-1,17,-,CASSLRRGHSSGETQYF,TGCGCCAGCAGCTTGCGCAGGGGCCATAGCTCGGGGGAGACCCAGTACTTC
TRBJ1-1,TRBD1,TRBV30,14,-,CAWSAGQGFAEAFF,TGTGCCTGGAGCGCGGGACAGGGGTTCGCTGAAGCTTTCTTT
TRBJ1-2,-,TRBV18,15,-,CASSPLRQNSYGYTF,TGTGCCAGCTCACCACTAAGGCAGAATAGCTATGGCTACACCTTC
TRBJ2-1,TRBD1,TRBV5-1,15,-,CASSDTGTGLNEQFF,TGCGCCAGCAGCGATACCGGGACAGGGTTGAATGAGCAGTTCTTC
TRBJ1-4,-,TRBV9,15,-,CASSPSWELGEKLFF,TGTGCCAGCAGCCCGAGCTGGGAACTGGGGGAAAAACTGTTTTTT
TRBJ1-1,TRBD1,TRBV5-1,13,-,CASSWTGVTEAFF,TGCGCCAGCAGCTGGACAGGGGTCACTGAAGCTTTCTTT
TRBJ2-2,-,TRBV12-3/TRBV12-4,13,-,CASSFRETGELFF,TGTGCCAGCAGTTTTCGAGAAACCGGGGAGCTGTTTTTT
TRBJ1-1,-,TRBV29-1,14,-,CSVEEESGRIEAFF,TGCAGCGTTGAAGAGGAGTCAGGGCGCATAGAAGCTTTCTTT
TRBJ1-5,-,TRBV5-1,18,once,CASSHYRDQLKINQPQHF,TGCGCCAGCAGCCACTACCGGGACCAACTTAAGATTAATCAGCCCCAGCATTTT
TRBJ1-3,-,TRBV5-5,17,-,CASSSPPGHPSGNTIYF,TGTGCCAGCAGCTCTCCACCTGGACATCCCTCTGGAAACACCATATATTTT
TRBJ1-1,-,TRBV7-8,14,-,CASSLALRATEAFF,TGTGCCAGCAGCTTAGCGCTTAGGGCTACTGAAGCTTTCTTT
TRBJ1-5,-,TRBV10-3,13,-,CAISGEGAQPQHF,TGTGCCATCAGTGGAGAAGGCGCCCAGCCCCAGCATTTT
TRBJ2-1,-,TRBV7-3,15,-,CASSLGPPSYNEQFF,TGTGCCAGCAGCTTAGGTCCCCCCTCCTACAATGAGCAGTTCTTC
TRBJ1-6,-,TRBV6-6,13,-,CASSYGLNSPLHF,TGTGCCAGCAGTTACGGACTAAATTCACCCCTCCACTTT
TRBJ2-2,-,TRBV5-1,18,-,CASSLALVGGPNTGELFF,TGCGCCAGCAGCTTGGCCCTCGTCGGGGGCCCTAACACCGGGGAGCTGTTTTTT
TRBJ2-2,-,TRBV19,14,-,CASSIQGSTGELFF,TGTGCCAGTAGTATTCAGGGGAGCACCGGGGAGCTGTTTTTT
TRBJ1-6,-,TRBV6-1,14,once,CASSKQGYNSPLHF,TGTGCCAGCAGTAAACAGGGTTATAATTCACCCCTCCACTTT
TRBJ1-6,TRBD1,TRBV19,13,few,CASNRGDNSPLHF,TGTGCCAGTAACAGGGGAGACAATTCACCCCTCCACTTT